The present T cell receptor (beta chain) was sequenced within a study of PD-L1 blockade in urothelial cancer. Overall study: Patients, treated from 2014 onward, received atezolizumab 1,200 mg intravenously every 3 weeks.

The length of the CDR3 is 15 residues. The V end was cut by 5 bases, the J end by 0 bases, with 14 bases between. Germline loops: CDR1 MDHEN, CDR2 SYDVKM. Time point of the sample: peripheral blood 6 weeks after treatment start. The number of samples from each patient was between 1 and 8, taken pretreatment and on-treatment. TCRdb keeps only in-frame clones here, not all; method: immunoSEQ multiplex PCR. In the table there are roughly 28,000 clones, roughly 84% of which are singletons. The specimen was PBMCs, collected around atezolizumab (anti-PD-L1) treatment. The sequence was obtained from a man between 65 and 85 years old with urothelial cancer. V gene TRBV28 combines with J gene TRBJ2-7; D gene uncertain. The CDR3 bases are TGTGCCAGCAGTGTACAGAAACCGAGCTCCTACGAGCAGTACTTC. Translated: CASSVQKPSSYEQYF.